This T cell receptor beta chain was documented in a study of blood T cells in healthy people across ages. Whole-study findings and limits: CMV status of donors was not determined, possibly confounding expanded clonotype changes.

With V trimmed by 4 bases and J by 0 bases, 4 bases remained unmatched. The CDR3 spans 15 residues. Germline CDR1 and CDR2: SGHKS and YYEKEE (reference sequence). With a J-beta primer mix and a sample-barcoded 5' primer, a second PCR ran about 7 to 12 cycles. Using its own MiXCR run on the 5' RACE reads, TCRdb lists one record per CDR3 protein. The repertoire holds almost 1 million distinct CDR3 sequences, with 51% as singletons. For this clonotype: Its antigen is as yet unknown.

V and J are TRBV5-5 and TRBJ2-7, with TRBD1 identical over 10 bases. The TCR sequence derives from a woman aged 60-75 years in good health. Sequencing input: blood. CDR3 sequence reads: CASSPDRGHSYEQYF. CDR3 DNA sequence: TGTGCCAGCAGCCCTGACAGGGGGCACTCCTACGAGCAGTACTTC.